This paragraph reports one T cell receptor beta chain. No antigen is known for it. These data originate in a study of T-cell memory formation after mild COVID-19. CDR1 and CDR2 from the germline V gene are SQVTM and ANQGSEA. The V and J ends lost 7 bases and 0 bases, in that order; junction bases with no gene match: 6. This CDR3 spans 13 amino acids. The study's findings and limits: Clones contracting over day 15 to 85 were CD4/CD8 balanced, with later expanders leaning CD4+.

TCRdb re-called the 5' RACE reads with MiXCR, one entry per CDR3 protein. Of 350,000 to 500,000 distinct CDR3 sequences listed, 23% are singletons. Sequencing input: PBMCs or a T cell subset sorted from them (not recorded which). This sequence was found in an adult woman who had mild COVID-19 (a few samples of this study predate the infection). Cell type and time point are not known. The gene calls are TRBV29-1 and TRBJ2-7; TRBD1 aligns across 7 bases. Here the CDR3 reads CSAYRGGSYEQYF. CDR3 DNA sequence: TGCAGCGCATACAGGGGTGGCTCCTACGAGCAGTACTTC.